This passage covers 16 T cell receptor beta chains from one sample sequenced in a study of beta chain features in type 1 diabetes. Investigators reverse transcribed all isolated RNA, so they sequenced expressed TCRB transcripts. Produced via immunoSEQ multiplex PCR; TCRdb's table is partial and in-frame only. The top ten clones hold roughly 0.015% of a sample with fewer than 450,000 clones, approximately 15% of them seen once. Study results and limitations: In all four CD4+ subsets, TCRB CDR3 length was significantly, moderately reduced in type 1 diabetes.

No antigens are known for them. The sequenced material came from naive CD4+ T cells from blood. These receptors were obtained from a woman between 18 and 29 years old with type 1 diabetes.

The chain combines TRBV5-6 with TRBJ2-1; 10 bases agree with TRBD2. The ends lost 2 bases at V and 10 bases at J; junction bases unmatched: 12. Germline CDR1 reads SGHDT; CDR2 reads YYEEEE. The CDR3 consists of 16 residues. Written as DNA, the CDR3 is TGTGCCAGCAGCTTTCCCGCGAGCGGGAGGGGTTTAGAGCAGTTCTTC. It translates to CASSFPASGRGLEQFF.

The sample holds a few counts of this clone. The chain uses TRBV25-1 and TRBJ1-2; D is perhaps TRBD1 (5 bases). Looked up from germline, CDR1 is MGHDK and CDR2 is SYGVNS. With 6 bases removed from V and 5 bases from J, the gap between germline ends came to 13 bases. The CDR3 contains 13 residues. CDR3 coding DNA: TGTGCCAGCAGACCGACAGCGAGTTATGGCTACACCTTC. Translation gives CASRPTASYGYTF.

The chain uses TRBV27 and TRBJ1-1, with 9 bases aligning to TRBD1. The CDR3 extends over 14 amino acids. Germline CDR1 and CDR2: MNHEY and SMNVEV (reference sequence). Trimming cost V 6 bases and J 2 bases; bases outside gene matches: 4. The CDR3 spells CASSDRGINTEAFF. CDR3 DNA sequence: TGTGCCAGCAGCGACAGGGGGATAAACACTGAAGCTTTCTTT.

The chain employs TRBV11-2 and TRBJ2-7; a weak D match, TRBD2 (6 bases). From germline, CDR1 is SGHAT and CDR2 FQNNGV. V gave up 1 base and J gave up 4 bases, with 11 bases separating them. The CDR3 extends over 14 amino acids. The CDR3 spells CASSLAGVIYEQYF. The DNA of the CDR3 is TGTGCCAGCAGCTTAGCGGGAGTAATTTACGAGCAGTACTTC.

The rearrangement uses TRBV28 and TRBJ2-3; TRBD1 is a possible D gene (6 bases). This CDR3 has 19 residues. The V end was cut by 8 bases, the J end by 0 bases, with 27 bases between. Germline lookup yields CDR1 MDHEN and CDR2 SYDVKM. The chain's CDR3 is CASPPNLSQGSFSTDTQYF. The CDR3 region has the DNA TGTGCCAGCCCCCCCAATCTCAGTCAGGGGAGCTTTAGCACAGATACGCAGTATTTT.

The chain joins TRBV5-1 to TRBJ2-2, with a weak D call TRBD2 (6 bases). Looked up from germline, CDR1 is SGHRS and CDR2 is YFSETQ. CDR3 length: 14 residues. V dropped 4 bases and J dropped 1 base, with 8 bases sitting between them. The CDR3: CASSPTRNTGELFF. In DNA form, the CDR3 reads TGCGCCAGCAGCCCGACTAGGAACACCGGGGAGCTGTTTTTT.

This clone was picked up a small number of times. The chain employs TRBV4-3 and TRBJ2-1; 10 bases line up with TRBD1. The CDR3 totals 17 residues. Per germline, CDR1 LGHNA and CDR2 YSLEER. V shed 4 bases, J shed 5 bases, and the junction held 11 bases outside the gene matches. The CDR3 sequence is CASSPGGKGTGDNEQFF. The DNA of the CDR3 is TGCGCCAGCAGCCCGGGAGGCAAGGGGACAGGGGACAATGAGCAGTTCTTC.

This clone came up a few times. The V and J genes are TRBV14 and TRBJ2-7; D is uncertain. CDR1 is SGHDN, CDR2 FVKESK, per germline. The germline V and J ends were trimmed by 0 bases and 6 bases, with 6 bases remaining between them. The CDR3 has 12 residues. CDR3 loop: CASSQETGEQYF. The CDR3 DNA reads TGTGCCAGCAGCCAAGAAACTGGCGAGCAGTACTTC. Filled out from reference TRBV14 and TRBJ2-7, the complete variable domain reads EAGVTQFPSHSVIEKGQTVTLRCDPISGHDNLYWYRRVMGKEIKFLLHFVKESKQDESGMPNNRFLAERTGGTYSTLKVQPAELEDSGVYFCASSQETGEQYFGPGTRLTVT.

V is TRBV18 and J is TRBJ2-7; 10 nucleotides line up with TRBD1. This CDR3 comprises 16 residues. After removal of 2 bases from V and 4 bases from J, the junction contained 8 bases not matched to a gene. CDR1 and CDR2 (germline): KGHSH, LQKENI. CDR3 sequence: CASSPTGGQGRYEQYF. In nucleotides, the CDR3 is TGTGCCAGCTCACCAACTGGGGGACAGGGGAGGTACGAGCAGTACTTC.

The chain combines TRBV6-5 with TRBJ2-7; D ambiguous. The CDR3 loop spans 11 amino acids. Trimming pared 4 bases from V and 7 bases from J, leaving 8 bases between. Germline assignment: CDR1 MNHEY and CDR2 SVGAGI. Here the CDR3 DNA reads TGTGCCAGCAGTTTCCTCGCGGAGCAGTACTTC. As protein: CASSFLAEQYF.

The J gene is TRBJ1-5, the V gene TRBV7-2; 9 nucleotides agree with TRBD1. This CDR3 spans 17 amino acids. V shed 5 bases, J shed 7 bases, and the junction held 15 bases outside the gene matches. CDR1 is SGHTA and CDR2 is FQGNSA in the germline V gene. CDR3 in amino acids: CASSLRPGQGGTQPQHF. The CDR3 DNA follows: TGTGCCAGCAGCCTGAGACCGGGACAGGGAGGAACACAGCCCCAGCATTTT. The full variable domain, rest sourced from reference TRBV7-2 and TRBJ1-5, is GAGVSQSPSNKVTEKGKDVELRCDPISGHTALYWYRQSLGQGLEFLIYFQGNSAPDKSGLPSDRFSAERTGGSVSTLTIQRTQQEDSAVYLCASSLRPGQGGTQPQHFGDGTRLSIL.

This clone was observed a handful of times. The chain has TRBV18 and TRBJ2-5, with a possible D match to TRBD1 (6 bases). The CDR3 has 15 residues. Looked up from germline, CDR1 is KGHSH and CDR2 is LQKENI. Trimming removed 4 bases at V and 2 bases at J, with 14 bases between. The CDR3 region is CASSQAQGGQETQYF. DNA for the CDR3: TGTGCCAGCTCACAGGCACAGGGCGGACAAGAGACCCAGTACTTC.

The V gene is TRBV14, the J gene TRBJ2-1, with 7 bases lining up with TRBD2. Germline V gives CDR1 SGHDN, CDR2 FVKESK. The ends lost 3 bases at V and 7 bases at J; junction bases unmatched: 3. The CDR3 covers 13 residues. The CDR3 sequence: CASSQIAGNEQFF. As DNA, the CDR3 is TGTGCCAGCAGCCAGATAGCGGGTAATGAGCAGTTCTTC.

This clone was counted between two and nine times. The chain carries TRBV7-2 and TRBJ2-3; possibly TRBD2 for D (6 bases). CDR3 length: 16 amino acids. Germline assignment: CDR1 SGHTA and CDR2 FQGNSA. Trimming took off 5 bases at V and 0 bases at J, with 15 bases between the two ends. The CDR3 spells CASSRSSAQSTDTQYF. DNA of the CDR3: TGTGCCAGCAGCCGCTCTAGCGCCCAAAGCACAGATACGCAGTATTTT.

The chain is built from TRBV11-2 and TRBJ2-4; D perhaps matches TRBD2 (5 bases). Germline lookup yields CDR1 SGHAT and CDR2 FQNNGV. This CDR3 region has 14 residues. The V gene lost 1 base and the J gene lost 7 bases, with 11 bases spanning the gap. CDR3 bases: TGTGCCAGCAGCTTAGGTCGGGGAAACAACATTCAGTACTTC. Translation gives CASSLGRGNNIQYF.

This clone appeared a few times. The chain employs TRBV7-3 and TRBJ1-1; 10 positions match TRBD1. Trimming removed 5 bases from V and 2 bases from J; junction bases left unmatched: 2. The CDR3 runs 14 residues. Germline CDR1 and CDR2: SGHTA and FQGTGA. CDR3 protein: CASSATGGNTEAFF. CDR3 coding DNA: TGTGCCAGCAGCGCGACAGGGGGCAACACTGAAGCTTTCTTT.